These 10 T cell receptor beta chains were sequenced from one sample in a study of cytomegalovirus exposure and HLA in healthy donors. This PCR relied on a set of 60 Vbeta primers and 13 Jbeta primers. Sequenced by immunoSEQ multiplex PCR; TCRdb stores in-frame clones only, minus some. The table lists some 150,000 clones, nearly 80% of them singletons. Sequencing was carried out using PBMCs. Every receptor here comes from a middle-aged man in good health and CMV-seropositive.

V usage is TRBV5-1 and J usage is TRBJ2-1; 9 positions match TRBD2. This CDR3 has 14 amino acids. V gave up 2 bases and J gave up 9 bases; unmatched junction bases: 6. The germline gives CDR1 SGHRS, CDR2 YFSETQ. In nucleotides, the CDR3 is TGCGCCAGCAGCTTCGGACTAGCGCAGGGTGAGCAGTTCTTC. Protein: CASSFGLAQGEQFF. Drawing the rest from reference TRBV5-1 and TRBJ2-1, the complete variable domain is KAGVTQTPRYLIKTRGQQVTLSCSPISGHRSVSWYQQTPGQGLQFLFEYFSETQRNKGNFPGRFSGRQFSNSRSEMNVSTLELGDSALYLCASSFGLAQGEQFFGPGTRLTVL.

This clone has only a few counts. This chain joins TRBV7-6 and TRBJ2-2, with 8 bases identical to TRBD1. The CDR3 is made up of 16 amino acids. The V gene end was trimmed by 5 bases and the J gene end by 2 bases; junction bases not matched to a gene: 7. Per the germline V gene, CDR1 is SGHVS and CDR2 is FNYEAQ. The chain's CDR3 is CASSHRTGGNTGELFF. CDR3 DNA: TGTGCCAGCAGCCACCGAACAGGGGGTAACACCGGGGAGCTGTTTTTT.

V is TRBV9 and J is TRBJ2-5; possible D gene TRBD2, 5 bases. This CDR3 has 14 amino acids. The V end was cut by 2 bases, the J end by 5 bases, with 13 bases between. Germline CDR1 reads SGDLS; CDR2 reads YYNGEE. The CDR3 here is CASSVRGLEETQYF. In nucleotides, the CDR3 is TGTGCCAGCAGCGTCCGAGGACTGGAGGAGACCCAGTACTTC.

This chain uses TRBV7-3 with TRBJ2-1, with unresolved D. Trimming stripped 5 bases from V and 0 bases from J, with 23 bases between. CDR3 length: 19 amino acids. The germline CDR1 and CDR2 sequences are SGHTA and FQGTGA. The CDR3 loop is CASSLVNPLNSSSYNEQFF. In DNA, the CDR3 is TGTGCCAGCAGCCTAGTGAACCCCCTGAACTCGAGCTCCTACAATGAGCAGTTCTTC.

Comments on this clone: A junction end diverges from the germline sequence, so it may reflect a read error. CDR3 residues: CSSSEQREWSETQYF. The CDR3, as DNA: TGTTCCAGCAGCGAACAGCGGGAGTGGTCGGAGACCCAGTACTTC. The J gene is TRBJ2-5, the V gene TRBV7-9; 8 bases line up with TRBD2. Germline V lookup: CDR1 SEHNR, CDR2 FQNEAQ (reference sequence). This CDR3 is built from 15 residues.

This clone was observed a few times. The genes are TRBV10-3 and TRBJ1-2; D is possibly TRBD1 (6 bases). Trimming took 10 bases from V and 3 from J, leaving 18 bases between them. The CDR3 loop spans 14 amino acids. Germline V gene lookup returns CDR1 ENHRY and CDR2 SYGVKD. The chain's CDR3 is CATLGQPIDYGYTF. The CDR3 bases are TGTGCCACGCTCGGACAGCCCATTGACTATGGCTACACCTTC.

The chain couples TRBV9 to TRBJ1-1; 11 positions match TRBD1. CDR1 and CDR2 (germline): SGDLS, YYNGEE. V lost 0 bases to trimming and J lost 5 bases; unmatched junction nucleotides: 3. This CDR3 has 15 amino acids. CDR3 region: CASSVGGTGGTEAFF. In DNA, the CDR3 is TGTGCCAGCAGCGTAGGAGGGACAGGGGGAACTGAAGCTTTCTTT.

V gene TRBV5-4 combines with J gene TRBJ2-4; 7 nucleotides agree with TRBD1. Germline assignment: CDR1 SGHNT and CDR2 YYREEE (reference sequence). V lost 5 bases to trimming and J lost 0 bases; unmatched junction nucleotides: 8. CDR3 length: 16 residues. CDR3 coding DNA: TGTGCCAGCAGTCAAATTTACAGGGGAGCCAAAAACATTCAGTACTTC. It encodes CASSQIYRGAKNIQYF.

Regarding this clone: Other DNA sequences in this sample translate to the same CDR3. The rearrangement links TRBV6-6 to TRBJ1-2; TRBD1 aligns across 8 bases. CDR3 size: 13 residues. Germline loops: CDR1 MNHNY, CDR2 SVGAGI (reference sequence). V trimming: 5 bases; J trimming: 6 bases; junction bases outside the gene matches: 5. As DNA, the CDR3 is TGTGCCAGCAGTCAGGACAGGGTAAATGGCTACACCTTC. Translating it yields CASSQDRVNGYTF.

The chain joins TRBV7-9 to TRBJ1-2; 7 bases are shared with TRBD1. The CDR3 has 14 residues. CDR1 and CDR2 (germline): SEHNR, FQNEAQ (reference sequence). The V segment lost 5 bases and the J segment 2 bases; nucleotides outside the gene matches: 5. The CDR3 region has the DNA TGTGCCAGCAGCCCGGGACAGCACAACTATGGCTACACCTTC. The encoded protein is CASSPGQHNYGYTF.